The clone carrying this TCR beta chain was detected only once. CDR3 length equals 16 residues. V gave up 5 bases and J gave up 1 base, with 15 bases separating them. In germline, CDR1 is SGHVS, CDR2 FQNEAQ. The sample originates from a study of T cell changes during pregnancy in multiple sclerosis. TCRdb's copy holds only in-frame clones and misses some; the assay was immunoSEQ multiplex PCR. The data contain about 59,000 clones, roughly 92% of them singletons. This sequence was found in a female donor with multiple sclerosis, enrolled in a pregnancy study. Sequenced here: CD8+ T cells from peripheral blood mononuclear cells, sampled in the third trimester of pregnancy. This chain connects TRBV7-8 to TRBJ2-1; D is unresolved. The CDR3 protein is CASSAIVVSSYNEQFF. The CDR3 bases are TGTGCCAGCAGCGCGATAGTGGTGTCTTCCTACAATGAGCAGTTCTTC.